The clone carrying this TCR beta chain was seen only once. Its matching antigen is unknown. Sequenced by immunoSEQ multiplex PCR; TCRdb stores in-frame clones only, minus some. The sample carries under 200,000 clones, roughly 91% recorded once. The CDR3 is 14 residues long. CDR1 is SQVTM and CDR2 is ANQGSEA in the germline V gene. Trimming removed 7 bases at V and 5 bases at J, with 19 bases between. These data come from a study of shared clonotypes between healthy human individuals. Study-wide findings and caveats: A handful of donors held about 5% of naive CD4 clonotypes in common. Non-shared clonotypes showed lower generation probabilities than clonotypes common to all four donors.

The clonotype was recovered from a woman under 40 in good health. The sequenced sample was naive CD4+ T cells sorted from blood. Indicated subset: CD45RA+ positively selected. This chain uses TRBV29-1 with TRBJ2-3, with D maybe TRBD2 (5 bases). The CDR3 DNA reads TGCAGCGCCGGGTTAAGCGGACGCGGAGATACGCAGTATTTT. Encoded protein: CSAGLSGRGDTQYF.